This TCR beta chain derives from a study of shared clonotypes between healthy human individuals. Overall study: The people who gave samples were two women and a few men aged 18 to 49.

The study ran the assay at deep level. The table came from immunoSEQ multiplex PCR; TCRdb's copy has only in-frame clones and leaves some out. Here the sample spans 500,000 to 650,000 clones, around 76% being singletons. The V segment lost 4 bases and the J segment 3 bases; nucleotides outside the gene matches: 10. Germline-derived CDR1 and CDR2 are MNHNY and SVGAGI (reference sequence). The length of the CDR3 is 16 residues. The gene calls are TRBV6-6 and TRBJ2-7; 9 bases are shared with TRBD2. This sequence was found in a middle-aged woman in good health. Some clones in this sample may be carry-over from other donors' samples. The specimen was PBMCs. The CDR3 reads CASSSSLAGERYEQYF. Here the CDR3 DNA reads TGTGCCAGCAGTTCTTCATTAGCGGGAGAGCGCTACGAGCAGTACTTC.